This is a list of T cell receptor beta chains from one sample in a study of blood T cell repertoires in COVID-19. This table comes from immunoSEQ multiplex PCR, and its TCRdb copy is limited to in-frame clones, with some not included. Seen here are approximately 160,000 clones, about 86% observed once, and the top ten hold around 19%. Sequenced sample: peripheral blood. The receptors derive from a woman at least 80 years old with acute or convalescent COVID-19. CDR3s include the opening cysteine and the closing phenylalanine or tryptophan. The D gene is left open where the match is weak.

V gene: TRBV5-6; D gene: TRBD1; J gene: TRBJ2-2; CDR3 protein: CASSLDRGYTGELFF; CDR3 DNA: TGTGCCAGCAGCTTGGACAGGGGATACACCGGGGAGCTGTTTTTT
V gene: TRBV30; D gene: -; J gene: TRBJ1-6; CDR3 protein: CAWRRDSPLHF; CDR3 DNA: TGTGCCTGGAGGCGGGATTCACCCCTCCACTTT
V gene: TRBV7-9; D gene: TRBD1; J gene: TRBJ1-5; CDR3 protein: CASSLVGTGGIQPQHF; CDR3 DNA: TGTGCCAGCAGCTTAGTAGGGACAGGGGGCATTCAGCCCCAGCATTTT
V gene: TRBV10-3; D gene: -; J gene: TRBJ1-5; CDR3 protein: CAISEQGSNQPQHF; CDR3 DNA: TGTGCCATCAGTGAACAGGGTAGCAATCAGCCCCAGCATTTT
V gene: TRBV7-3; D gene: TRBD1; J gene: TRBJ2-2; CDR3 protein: CASSVNRGYTGELFF; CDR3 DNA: TGTGCCAGCAGCGTAAACAGGGGGTACACCGGGGAGCTGTTTTTT
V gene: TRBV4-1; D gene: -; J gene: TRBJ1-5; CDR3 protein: CASSQDRLSNQPQHF; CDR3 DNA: TGCGCCAGCAGCCAAGACAGGCTGAGCAATCAGCCCCAGCATTTT
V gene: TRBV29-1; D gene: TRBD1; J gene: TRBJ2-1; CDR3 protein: CSARQGGGNEQFF; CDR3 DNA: TGCAGCGCCCGACAGGGGGGAGGAAATGAGCAGTTCTTC
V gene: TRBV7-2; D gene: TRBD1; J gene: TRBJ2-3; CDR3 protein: CASSPGTGRLTDTQYF; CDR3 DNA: TGTGCCAGCAGCCCCGGGACAGGGCGTCTCACAGATACGCAGTATTTT
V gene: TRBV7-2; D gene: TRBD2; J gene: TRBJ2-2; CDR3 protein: CASSASSGVIGELFF; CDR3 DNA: TGTGCCAGCAGCGCCTCTAGCGGGGTCATCGGGGAGCTGTTTTTT
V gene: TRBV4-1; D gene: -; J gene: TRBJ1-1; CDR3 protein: CASSVRRGNTEAFF; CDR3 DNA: TGCGCCAGCAGCGTCCGGCGGGGGAACACTGAAGCTTTCTTT